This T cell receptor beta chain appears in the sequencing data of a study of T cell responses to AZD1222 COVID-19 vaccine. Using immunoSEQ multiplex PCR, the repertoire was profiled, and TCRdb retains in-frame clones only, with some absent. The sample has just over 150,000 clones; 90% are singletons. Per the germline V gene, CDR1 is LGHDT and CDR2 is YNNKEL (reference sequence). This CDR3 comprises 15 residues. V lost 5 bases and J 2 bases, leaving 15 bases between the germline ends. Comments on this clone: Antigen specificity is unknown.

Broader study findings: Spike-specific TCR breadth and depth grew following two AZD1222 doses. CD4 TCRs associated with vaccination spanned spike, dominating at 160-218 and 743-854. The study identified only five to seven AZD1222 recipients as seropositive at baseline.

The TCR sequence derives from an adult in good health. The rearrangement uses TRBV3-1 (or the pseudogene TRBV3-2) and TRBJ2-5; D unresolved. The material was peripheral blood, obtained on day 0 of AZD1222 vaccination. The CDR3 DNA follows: TGTGCCAGCAGCAGTGACTGGCGGTCACAAGAGACCCAGTACTTC. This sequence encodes CASSSDWRSQETQYF.